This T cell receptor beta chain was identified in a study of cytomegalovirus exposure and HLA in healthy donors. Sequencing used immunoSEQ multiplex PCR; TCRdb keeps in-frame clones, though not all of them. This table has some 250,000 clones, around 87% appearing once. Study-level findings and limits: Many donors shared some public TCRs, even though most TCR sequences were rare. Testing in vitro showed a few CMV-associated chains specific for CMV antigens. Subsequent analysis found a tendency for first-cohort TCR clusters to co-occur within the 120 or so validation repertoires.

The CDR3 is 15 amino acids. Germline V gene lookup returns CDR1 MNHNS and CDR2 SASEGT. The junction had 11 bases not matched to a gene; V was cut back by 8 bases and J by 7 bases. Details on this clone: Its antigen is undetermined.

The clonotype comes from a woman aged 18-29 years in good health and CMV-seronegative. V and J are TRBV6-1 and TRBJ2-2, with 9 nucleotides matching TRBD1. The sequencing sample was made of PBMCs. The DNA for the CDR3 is TGTGCCAGCCAAACTGCACAGGGGGCGTACGGGGAGCTGTTTTTT. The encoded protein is CASQTAQGAYGELFF.